This T cell receptor (beta chain) was recovered during a study of blood T cell repertoires in COVID-19. The method was immunoSEQ multiplex PCR; TCRdb's version includes in-frame clones alone and lacks a portion of them. Here the sample spans 45,000 to 60,000 clones, around 85% being singletons. The germline CDR1 and CDR2 sequences are SGHRS and YFSETQ. This CDR3 has 16 amino acids. J was trimmed by 4 bases and V by 1 base; bases with no gene match: 3. The sequence came from a human donor in a cohort sampled during active COVID-19. The chain links TRBV5-1 to TRBJ2-1; TRBD2 matches 12 bases. The sequenced sample consisted of peripheral blood. CDR3 protein: CASSLSSGGDYNEQFF. The DNA of the CDR3 is TGCGCCAGCAGCTTGTCTAGCGGGGGGGATTACAATGAGCAGTTCTTC.